The 26 T cell receptor beta chains below come from one sample, sequenced in a study of blood T cells in healthy people across ages. The authors ran a second PCR of about 7 to 12 cycles using a sample-barcoded 5' primer and a J-beta primer mix. MiXCR, run by TCRdb on the 5' RACE reads, gives a single entry per CDR3 protein. The sample has over 1,500,000 distinct CDR3 sequences; roughly 52% are singletons. Sequencing input: blood. These receptors were collected from a woman between 40 and 50 years old in good health.

The chain couples TRBV11-2 to TRBJ1-1; possible D gene TRBD1, 5 bases. Germline CDR1 SGHAT, CDR2 FQNNGV. V gave up 5 bases and J gave up 7 bases, with 11 bases separating them. The CDR3 totals 12 residues. The CDR3 nucleotides read TGTGCCAGCAGCCCAGCCAGGGTTGAAGCTTTCTTT. Translated, it gives CASSPARVEAFF.

The V and J genes are TRBV12-3 or TRBV12-4 and TRBJ2-7; 8 bases fit TRBD2. The CDR3 runs to 15 residues. V was pared by 2 bases and J by 3 bases, with 6 bases of the junction left unmatched. The CDR3 region is CASSLRAGGLYEQYF. CDR3 nucleotides: TGTGCCAGCAGTTTAAGGGCGGGGGGCCTCTACGAGCAGTACTTC.

In this sample, this clonotype turned up once. The rearrangement uses TRBV6-6 and TRBJ2-3, with 7 bases matching TRBD2. V lost 6 bases, J lost 2 bases, and 5 bases stayed unmatched. CDR1 MNHNY and CDR2 SVGAGI come from the germline V gene (reference sequence). This CDR3 comprises 14 residues. This CDR3 reads CASSNLAVTDTQYF. The CDR3 DNA follows: TGTGCCAGCAGCAATCTAGCGGTCACAGATACGCAGTATTTT.

V gene TRBV4-3 combines with J gene TRBJ2-3; 11 bases are shared with TRBD2. This CDR3 has 17 amino acids. Trimming took 1 base from V and 4 from J; bases not matched to a gene: 7. Germline V gives CDR1 LGHNA, CDR2 YSLEER. Written as DNA, the CDR3 is TGCGCCAGCAGCCAAGGATTAGGGACTAGCGGCTCAGATACGCAGTATTTT. Its translation is CASSQGLGTSGSDTQYF.

This clonotype was seen once. The CDR3 here is CASSLGQGVGNTEAFF. The CDR3 DNA sequence: TGTGCCAGCAGCCTGGGACAGGGAGTGGGAAACACTGAAGCTTTCTTT. The chain carries TRBV4-2 and TRBJ1-1; 9 nucleotides line up with TRBD1. In germline, CDR1 is LGHNA, CDR2 YNFKEQ. The V gene end was trimmed by 4 bases and the J gene end by 2 bases; junction bases not matched to a gene: 8. CDR3 length: 16 amino acids.

The table lists this clonotype with a few counts. The CDR3 loop is CASSRELAGDTDTQYF. DNA of the CDR3: TGTGCCAGCAGCCGCGAACTAGCGGGAGACACAGATACGCAGTATTTT. The chain couples TRBV4-2 to TRBJ2-3, with TRBD2 identical over 11 bases. The CDR3 is 16 amino acids. CDR1 and CDR2 (germline): LGHNA, YNFKEQ. Germline trimming cut 4 bases from V and 2 bases from J; bases unmatched to any gene: 5.

This clonotype has ten or more counts. The J gene is TRBJ2-7, the V gene TRBV4-3; D is undetermined. Germline CDR1 reads LGHNA; CDR2 reads YSLEER. This CDR3 spans 14 amino acids. V shed 1 base and J shed 5 bases, with 12 bases lying between them. The CDR3 DNA follows: TGCGCCAGCAGCCAAGCGATGGGGAACAACGAGCAGTACTTC. Translation: CASSQAMGNNEQYF.

The chain joins TRBV10-3 to TRBJ2-2; unclear D gene. Germline V gene data show CDR1 as ENHRY and CDR2 as SYGVKD. This CDR3 has 13 amino acids. The V and J ends lost 1 base and 7 bases respectively, with 7 bases between them. The DNA for the CDR3 is TGTGCCATCAGTGAGTTTAAGAGCGGGGAGCTGTTTTTT. This codes for CAISEFKSGELFF.

Only a few counts were recorded for this clonotype. V usage is TRBV4-3 and J usage is TRBJ1-1; D unresolved. The germline V and J ends were trimmed by 1 base and 2 bases, with 14 bases remaining between them. The V gene's germline CDR1 is LGHNA and CDR2 YSLEER. This CDR3 spans 16 amino acids. The CDR3 DNA is TGCGCCAGCAGCCAAGCGCAATTGGGATCTAACACTGAAGCTTTCTTT. Translated: CASSQAQLGSNTEAFF.

V is TRBV28 and J is TRBJ1-2, with no clear D. This CDR3 comprises 14 residues. In germline, CDR1 is MDHEN, CDR2 SYDVKM. Trimming pared 6 bases from V and 1 base from J, leaving 12 bases between. The CDR3 nucleotides read TGTGCCAGCAGGGGTCAAGGGAATAACTATGGCTACACCTTC. The encoded protein is CASRGQGNNYGYTF.

This clonotype was counted between two and nine times. The rearrangement links TRBV10-3 to TRBJ1-5; D not resolved. Germline V CDR1 and CDR2: ENHRY, SYGVKD. The CDR3 is made up of 14 amino acids. V dropped 3 bases and J dropped 0 bases, with 6 bases sitting between them. The CDR3 sequence is CAISDADSNQPQHF. As DNA, the CDR3 is TGTGCCATCAGTGATGCAGATAGCAATCAGCCCCAGCATTTT.

This clonotype was observed a few times. The chain links TRBV10-3 to TRBJ2-4, with D perhaps being TRBD1 or TRBD2 (5 bases each). The J call may be wrong; the DNA end is better matched by TRBJ2-7. CDR3 size: 14 residues. Germline loops: CDR1 ENHRY, CDR2 SYGVKD. CDR3 amino acids: CAISGDGEGAEQYF. CDR3 bases: TGTGCCATCAGTGGGGACGGAGAGGGAGCCGAGCAGTACTTC.

The chain carries TRBV4-3 and TRBJ2-1; no clear D gene. V lost 4 bases to trimming and J lost 6 bases, with 16 bases between them. The CDR3 runs 15 residues. Germline V gene data show CDR1 as LGHNA and CDR2 as YSLEER. CDR3 in amino acids: CASSPRARARNEQFF. CDR3 nucleotide sequence: TGCGCCAGCAGCCCCCGGGCCCGCGCCCGCAATGAGCAGTTCTTC.

This clonotype was picked up a small number of times. This sequence joins TRBV5-1 and TRBJ2-7, with 7 bases matching TRBD1. The J segment lost 4 bases and the V segment lost 3 bases, leaving 7 bases of the junction unmatched. The CDR3 totals 14 residues. Germline V gene data show CDR1 as SGHRS and CDR2 as YFSETQ. The CDR3 reads CASSSGQVGYEQYF. CDR3 nucleotides: TGCGCCAGCAGCTCTGGACAGGTTGGATACGAGCAGTACTTC.

This clonotype has more than one count but fewer than ten. The V and J genes are TRBV5-6 and TRBJ2-7; D unresolved. V was shortened by 6 bases and J by 0 bases, with 13 bases between the two germline ends. CDR1 is SGHDT, CDR2 YYEEEE, per germline. This CDR3 contains 14 residues. The CDR3, as DNA: TGTGCCAGCACCCCACGATATGACTCCTACGAGCAGTACTTC. Translated: CASTPRYDSYEQYF.

V is TRBV27 and J is TRBJ2-3; D unclear. The V gene's germline CDR1 is MNHEY and CDR2 SMNVEV (reference sequence). Trimming cost V 1 base and J 6 bases, with 8 bases left between them. This CDR3 contains 13 residues. DNA of the CDR3: TGTGCCAGCAGTTTATTTGGGGTGGATACGCAGTATTTT. This gives the protein CASSLFGVDTQYF.

The chain joins TRBV6-5 to TRBJ1-2; D may be TRBD1 (5 bases). Trimming removed 6 bases from V and 10 bases from J, with 21 bases in between. The CDR3 length is 14 residues. Germline CDR1 reads MNHEY; CDR2 reads SVGAGI. The CDR3 loop reads CASRGRGIRTDYTF. For the CDR3, the DNA is TGTGCCAGCAGGGGACGGGGAATACGGACGGACTACACCTTC.

This chain links TRBV6-1 with TRBJ2-5, with 7 nucleotides matching TRBD1. The J call may be wrong; the DNA end is better matched by TRBJ2-7. CDR1 MNHNS and CDR2 SASEGT come from the germline V gene. This CDR3 comprises 16 residues. The CDR3 loop is CASSEQRTGLRSEQYF. The DNA of the CDR3 is TGTGCCAGCAGTGAACAGCGGACAGGATTACGGTCCGAGCAGTACTTC.

This clonotype was seen only a few times. This chain joins TRBV5-1 and TRBJ1-1, with a possible D match to TRBD1 (5 bases). CDR3 length: 13 residues. Deletions cut 4 bases from V and 6 bases from J, with 13 bases between. Germline lookup yields CDR1 SGHRS and CDR2 YFSETQ. The DNA for the CDR3 is TGCGCCAGCAGCGGTGGAACAGGAGCTGAAGCTTTCTTT. Amino acids: CASSGGTGAEAFF.

The chain carries TRBV6-2 or TRBV6-3 and TRBJ1-5; no firm D call. V was clipped by 7 bases and J by 4 bases, with 11 bases between them. The germline V gene has CDR1 MNHEY and CDR2 SVGEGT. The length of the CDR3 is 13 residues. The CDR3 spells CASTTATNQPQHF. The CDR3 region has the DNA TGTGCCAGCACAACAGCAACAAATCAGCCCCAGCATTTT.

The sample holds one count of this clonotype. The chain employs TRBV18 and TRBJ2-1; tentative D call: TRBD1 (6 bases). Near its end, the DNA agrees better with TRBJ2-7, so the J call may be wrong. The CDR3 consists of 15 residues. Germline values: CDR1 KGHSH, CDR2 LQKENI. The DNA of the CDR3 is TGTGCCAGCGCCAATCCGGGCCTCGAGGGGGACGAGCAGTACTTC. Translated, it gives CASANPGLEGDEQYF.

The chain joins TRBV20-1 to TRBJ1-6; D possibly corresponds to TRBD1 (6 bases). Trimming cost V 1 base and J 9 bases, with 16 bases left between them. The CDR3 has 15 amino acids. Germline CDR1 and CDR2: DFQATT and SNEGSKA (reference sequence). The DNA for the CDR3 is TGCAGTGCTAGAGCAGGGGCCGGGGGTAGTTCACCCCTCCACTTT. The encoded protein is CSARAGAGGSSPLHF.

The CDR3 protein is CASSLDRTGVGVYTF. CDR3 in DNA: TGTGCCAGCAGCTTAGACAGGACTGGGGTCGGGGTCTACACCTTC. V gene TRBV7-2 combines with J gene TRBJ1-2; D may be TRBD1 (5 bases). Germline V gene lookup returns CDR1 SGHTA and CDR2 FQGNSA. The V gene lost 1 base and the J gene lost 10 bases, with 19 bases spanning the gap. This CDR3 region has 15 residues.

The chain has TRBV20-1 and TRBJ1-6, with D hard to call. The CDR3 extends over 14 amino acids. The V end was cut by 5 bases, the J end by 14 bases, with 22 bases between. The germline V gene has CDR1 DFQATT and CDR2 SNEGSKA (reference sequence). The CDR3 is CSAALARRGDSLHF. For the CDR3, the DNA is TGCAGTGCTGCGCTCGCGCGGAGAGGCGATTCCCTCCACTTT.

Comment on this clonotype: The germline gene is not matched at one end of the junction; a read error may be the cause. The chain couples TRBV20-1 to TRBJ2-1, with D possibly TRBD1 on 5 matching bases. CDR1 and CDR2 (germline): DFQATT, SNEGSKA (reference sequence). The CDR3 loop spans 12 amino acids. CDR3 protein: CSASPGINGQFF. The CDR3 nucleotides read TGCAGTGCTAGTCCAGGGATCAATGGGCAGTTCTTC.

Ten or more counts support this clonotype. CDR3 in amino acids: CASSQDLTGGNYGYTF. In nucleotides, the CDR3 is TGCGCCAGCAGCCAAGATTTGACAGGGGGCAACTATGGCTACACCTTC. This chain links TRBV4-3 with TRBJ1-2; TRBD1 matches 10 bases. V dropped 0 bases and J dropped 2; count of bases not matched to a gene: 3. The CDR3 sequence is 16 residues long. From germline, CDR1 is LGHNA and CDR2 YSLEER.